The 32 T cell receptor beta chains below come from one sample, sequenced in a study of graft-versus-host responses after intestinal transplantation. The repertoire was sequenced with immunoSEQ multiplex PCR; TCRdb's copy has only in-frame clones and lacks some. The sample consists of roughly 110,000 clones, over 80% of them appearing once. These receptors are not linked to any known antigen. This specimen consisted of unstimulated CD4+ T cells sorted from spleen or lymph node cells, obtained before transplant. The origin of the receptors is a human donor who was the organ donor for an intestinal transplant.

CDR3 loop: CSAVGTDEQYF. CDR3 in DNA: TGCAGTGCCGTCGGGACCGATGAGCAGTACTTC. V and J are TRBV20-1 and TRBJ2-5, with D perhaps given as TRBD1 or TRBD2 (5 bases each). Trimming pared 6 bases from V and 11 bases from J, leaving 16 bases between. The V gene's germline CDR1 is DFQATT and CDR2 SNEGSKA (reference sequence). This CDR3 comprises 11 residues.

The chain combines TRBV6-5 with TRBJ2-7; 10 bases agree with TRBD1. V was pared by 5 bases and J by 3 bases, with 7 bases of the junction left unmatched. The V gene's germline CDR1 is MNHEY and CDR2 SVGAGI. The CDR3 runs 15 residues. In DNA, the CDR3 is TGTGCCAGCAGTGGGAGACAGGGGGCGTACTACGAGCAGTACTTC. Translating gives CASSGRQGAYYEQYF.

The gene calls are TRBV2 and TRBJ2-5, with a tentative D call TRBD1 (7 bases). The J call may be mistaken, given a closer DNA end match to TRBJ2-7. The CDR3 spans 13 residues. Germline values: CDR1 SNHLY, CDR2 FYNNEI. CDR3 amino acids: CASRRDSSYEQYF. The CDR3, as DNA: TGTGCCAGCAGGCGGGACAGCTCCTACGAGCAGTACTTC.

The chain employs TRBV7-7 and TRBJ2-1; 10 bases map to TRBD2. CDR1 and CDR2 from the germline V gene are SSHAT and FNYEAQ (reference sequence). The CDR3 length is 15 residues. Trimming at V came to 4 bases and at J to 5 bases, leaving 5 bases not matched to a gene. CDR3 nucleotides: TGTGCCAGCAGCTCCTTAGCGGGGGGCCACAATGAGCAGTTCTTC. It yields the protein CASSSLAGGHNEQFF.

In this sample, this clone turned up once. The chain links TRBV5-1 to TRBJ2-2; tentative D call: TRBD1 (5 bases). The CDR3 length is 14 residues. The germline V gene has CDR1 SGHRS and CDR2 YFSETQ. V lost 4 bases and J 7 bases, leaving 14 bases between the germline ends. CDR3 nucleotides: TGCGCCAGCAGCCCGGGTCCCCAGGGCGGGGAGCTGTTTTTT. This codes for CASSPGPQGGELFF.

To note about this clone: Other DNA sequences in this specimen translate into the identical CDR3. The rearrangement links TRBV6-5 to TRBJ1-6; TRBD1 aligns across 7 bases. V lost 6 bases to trimming and J lost 0 bases; unmatched junction nucleotides: 2. Germline CDR1 reads MNHEY; CDR2 reads SVGAGI. The CDR3 sequence is 15 residues long. The CDR3 nucleotides are TGTGCCAGCAGACCAGGGGGCTCCTATAATTCACCCCTCCACTTT. This translates into CASRPGGSYNSPLHF.

The chain uses TRBV2 and TRBJ1-2, with TRBD1 matching 8 bases. This CDR3 has 13 residues. Germline values: CDR1 SNHLY, CDR2 FYNNEI. The V and J ends lost 5 bases and 6 bases, in that order; junction bases with no gene match: 5. The CDR3: CASSTTGADGYTF. DNA for the CDR3: TGTGCCAGCAGTACGACAGGGGCGGATGGCTACACCTTC.

The rearrangement links TRBV5-1 to TRBJ1-1; D not certain. This CDR3 comprises 16 residues. V lost 4 bases to trimming and J lost 1 base, with 17 bases between them. CDR1 and CDR2 (germline): SGHRS, YFSETQ. The CDR3 DNA reads TGCGCCAGCAGCAGTACACCACCCCCCGGGAACACTGAAGCTTTCTTT. Protein sequence: CASSSTPPPGNTEAFF.

The CDR3 is CASSSHPLAGGLYNEQFF. Written as DNA, the CDR3 is TGTGCCAGCAGCTCTCACCCATTAGCGGGAGGCCTATACAATGAGCAGTTCTTC. This chain links TRBV5-4 with TRBJ2-1, with 10 bases lining up with TRBD2. The CDR3 has 18 residues. Germline assignment: CDR1 SGHNT and CDR2 YYREEE (reference sequence). Trimming cost V 3 bases and J 4 bases; bases outside gene matches: 13.

A few counts support this clone. The V gene is TRBV7-9, the J gene TRBJ2-7; the D gene is possibly TRBD2 (6 bases). The CDR3 sequence is 13 residues long. CDR1 is SEHNR, CDR2 FQNEAQ, per germline (reference sequence). V gave up 0 bases and J gave up 4 bases, with 7 bases separating them. CDR3 protein: CASSLAGGYEQYF. The CDR3 nucleotides read TGTGCCAGCAGCTTAGCGGGAGGTTACGAGCAGTACTTC.

This clone occurred a few times. This chain joins TRBV7-3 and TRBJ1-1; D uncertain. Germline V gene sequence: CDR1 SGHTA, CDR2 FQGTGA. V was shortened by 3 bases and J by 3 bases, with 8 bases between the two germline ends. The CDR3 has 13 residues. Here the CDR3 DNA reads TGTGCCAGCAGCTTTTCACAGCACACTGAAGCTTTCTTT. This codes for CASSFSQHTEAFF. Full variable domain (missing parts from reference TRBV7-3 and TRBJ1-1): GAGVSQTPSNKVTEKGKYVELRCDPISGHTALYWYRQSLGQGPEFLIYFQGTGAADDSGLPNDRFFAVRPEGSVSTLKIQRTERGDSAVYLCASSFSQHTEAFFGQGTRLTVV.

The chain employs TRBV19 and TRBJ1-2, with a weak D call TRBD1 (6 bases). Germline values: CDR1 LNHDA, CDR2 SQIVND (reference sequence). The V and J ends lost 4 bases and 6 bases respectively, with 9 bases between them. The CDR3 totals 12 residues. The DNA for the CDR3 is TGTGCCAGTAGTAGGGACAATCATGGCTACACCTTC. Its protein is CASSRDNHGYTF.

The V and J genes are TRBV6-5 and TRBJ1-2; D is ambiguous. Germline CDR1 reads MNHEY; CDR2 reads SVGAGI. V was shortened by 6 bases and J by 2 bases, with 16 bases between the two germline ends. CDR3 length equals 15 residues. CDR3 residues: CASRDGLDLNYGYTF. CDR3 DNA: TGTGCCAGCAGGGACGGTCTCGACCTCAACTATGGCTACACCTTC.

This clone is deemed medium-sized. This rearrangement joins TRBV19 to TRBJ1-2; D is possibly TRBD1 (5 bases). This CDR3 region has 14 residues. V was shortened by 7 bases and J by 2 bases, with 14 bases between the two germline ends. Germline CDR1 LNHDA, CDR2 SQIVND (reference sequence). The DNA of the CDR3 is TGTGCCAGTACCCACAGGACCACAAACTATGGCTACACCTTC. Its translation is CASTHRTTNYGYTF.

This clone was counted a single time. CDR3 protein: CASSLQGGSNQPQHF. Here the CDR3 DNA reads TGTGCCAGCAGCCTGCAGGGGGGGAGCAATCAGCCCCAGCATTTT. The V gene is TRBV7-2, the J gene TRBJ1-5; 7 bases fit TRBD1. V lost 5 bases to trimming and J lost 1 base; unmatched junction nucleotides: 5. Germline V gives CDR1 SGHTA, CDR2 FQGNSA. The CDR3 runs 15 residues. The complete variable domain, with remaining parts taken from reference TRBV7-2 and TRBJ1-5, reads GAGVSQSPSNKVTEKGKDVELRCDPISGHTALYWYRQSLGQGLEFLIYFQGNSAPDKSGLPSDRFSAERTGGSVSTLTIQRTQQEDSAVYLCASSLQGGSNQPQHFGDGTRLSIL.

The CDR3 DNA reads as TGCGCCAGCAGCTTGGACTTATGGGGAGGCACTGAAGCTTTCTTT. Encoded protein: CASSLDLWGGTEAFF. This chain links TRBV5-1 with TRBJ1-1; D is unclear. Trimming shortened V by 0 bases and J by 4 bases, and 13 bases separated the two germline ends. The germline V gene encodes CDR1 SGHRS and CDR2 YFSETQ. This CDR3 comprises 15 residues.

This chain uses TRBV4-2 with TRBJ2-7; 8 positions match TRBD2. Germline V gene data show CDR1 as LGHNA and CDR2 as YNFKEQ. The CDR3 extends over 15 amino acids. V dropped 1 base and J dropped 6; count of bases not matched to a gene: 8. CDR3 sequence (DNA): TGTGCCAGCAGCCAAGCGGGAGGGCTTTCTGGCGAGCAGTACTTC. The encoded protein is CASSQAGGLSGEQYF.

This clone was seen a handful of times. This sequence joins TRBV5-4 and TRBJ2-7; D call uncertain. The CDR3 spans 15 residues. The ends were cut back, 4 bases at V and 0 bases at J, with 14 bases in the middle. CDR1 is SGHNT and CDR2 is YYREEE in the germline V gene (reference sequence). Here the CDR3 DNA reads TGTGCCAGCAGCGACCCGCGGCAGGCCTCCTACGAGCAGTACTTC. It yields the protein CASSDPRQASYEQYF.

The chain combines TRBV6-6 with TRBJ1-4; 9 bases match TRBD1. V lost 5 bases and J lost 10; bases outside the gene matches: 11. The CDR3 loop spans 15 amino acids. The germline CDR1 and CDR2 sequences are MNHNY and SVGAGI (reference sequence). Here the CDR3 reads CASSGTGSFSGKLFF. DNA for the CDR3: TGTGCCAGCAGTGGGACAGGGTCTTTCTCGGGAAAACTGTTTTTT.

The chain is built from TRBV11-2 and TRBJ2-1, with 7 bases identical to TRBD2. The germline V gene encodes CDR1 SGHAT and CDR2 FQNNGV. The V gene end was trimmed by 4 bases and the J gene end by 1 base; junction bases not matched to a gene: 7. The CDR3 loop spans 16 amino acids. The CDR3: CASSSSSGWSYNEQFF. CDR3 DNA: TGTGCCAGCAGCTCGAGTAGCGGGTGGTCCTACAATGAGCAGTTCTTC.

V usage is TRBV9 and J usage is TRBJ1-4; 10 bases line up with TRBD1. The V gene end was trimmed by 3 bases and the J gene end by 4 bases; junction bases not matched to a gene: 6. This CDR3 has 16 residues. Germline-derived CDR1 and CDR2 are SGDLS and YYNGEE. The CDR3 is CASSARQGANNEKLFF. The CDR3 coding sequence is TGTGCCAGCAGCGCCAGACAGGGGGCCAATAATGAAAAACTGTTTTTT. The variable domain in full, completed from reference TRBV9 and TRBJ1-4, reads DSGVTQTPKHLITATGQRVTLRCSPRSGDLSVYWYQQSLDQGLQFLIQYYNGEERAKGNILERFSAQQFPDLHSELNLSSLELGDSALYFCASSARQGANNEKLFFGSGTQLSVL.

The chain combines TRBV20-1 with TRBJ1-6; no reliable D call. The V end was cut by 5 bases, the J end by 6 bases, with 5 bases between. The CDR3 totals 11 residues. Germline V gene lookup returns CDR1 DFQATT and CDR2 SNEGSKA (reference sequence). The CDR3 is CSAGPNSPLHF. CDR3 DNA: TGCAGTGCTGGCCCTAATTCACCCCTCCACTTT.

The chain has TRBV10-3 and TRBJ2-5; TRBD2 agrees at 12 bases. The V segment lost 9 bases and the J segment 4 bases; nucleotides outside the gene matches: 3. Germline CDR1 is ENHRY and CDR2 is SYGVKD. CDR3 length equals 13 residues. CDR3 protein: CAIMTSGRETQYF. The CDR3 nucleotides are TGTGCCATAATGACTAGCGGGAGAGAGACCCAGTACTTC.

The chain links TRBV11-2 to TRBJ2-1, with D unresolved. The ends were cut back, 5 bases at V and 9 bases at J, with 11 bases in the middle. The CDR3 covers 12 residues. The germline gives CDR1 SGHAT, CDR2 FQNNGV. CDR3 residues: CASSPSRIEQFF. CDR3 nucleotides: TGTGCCAGCAGCCCAAGTAGGATTGAGCAGTTCTTC.

This chain links TRBV9 with TRBJ2-5; unclear D gene. The CDR3 is made up of 14 amino acids. CDR1 is SGDLS and CDR2 is YYNGEE in the germline V gene. Trimming took 4 bases from V and 1 from J, leaving 11 bases between them. The CDR3 is CASSSLGPQETQYF. In DNA, the CDR3 is TGTGCCAGCAGCTCGCTCGGGCCCCAAGAGACCCAGTACTTC.

The gene calls are TRBV5-5 and TRBJ2-3, with D unclear. CDR3 length: 15 amino acids. Germline CDR1 SGHKS, CDR2 YYEKEE (reference sequence). V was trimmed by 3 bases and J by 0 bases, leaving 11 bases between them. The CDR3 here is CASSSLYISTDTQYF. CDR3 bases: TGTGCCAGCAGCTCCTTATACATTAGCACAGATACGCAGTATTTT.

This chain joins TRBV10-3 and TRBJ2-2; 12 bases align to TRBD1. Trimming cost V 6 bases and J 3 bases; bases outside gene matches: 2. The CDR3 length is 15 residues. The germline V gene has CDR1 ENHRY and CDR2 SYGVKD. The CDR3 nucleotides read TGTGCCATCAGGGGGACAGGGGGCGACACCGGGGAGCTGTTTTTT. Its protein product is CAIRGTGGDTGELFF.

The chain recombines TRBV4-2 with TRBJ2-4; D is unclear. Trimming stripped 1 base from V and 1 base from J, with 5 bases between. Germline V gene sequence: CDR1 LGHNA, CDR2 YNFKEQ. There are 14 residues in the CDR3. This CDR3 reads CASSQVRAKNIQYF. Written as DNA, the CDR3 is TGTGCCAGCAGCCAAGTCCGTGCCAAAAACATTCAGTACTTC.

This clone was detected once. This chain connects TRBV5-1 to TRBJ1-1; D remains ambiguous. The V end was cut by 6 bases, the J end by 1 base, with 16 bases between. There are 15 residues in the CDR3. From germline, CDR1 is SGHRS and CDR2 YFSETQ. The DNA for the CDR3 is TGCGCCAGCACCTACACTGCGTCTGGGAACACTGAAGCTTTCTTT. Translated, it gives CASTYTASGNTEAFF. The full variable domain, in which reference TRBV5-1 and TRBJ1-1 provide the parts outside the CDR3, is KAGVTQTPRYLIKTRGQQVTLSCSPISGHRSVSWYQQTPGQGLQFLFEYFSETQRNKGNFPGRFSGRQFSNSRSEMNVSTLELGDSALYLCASTYTASGNTEAFFGQGTRLTVV.

This chain connects TRBV6-5 to TRBJ1-6; D perhaps matches TRBD1 (5 bases). The CDR3 totals 15 residues. Trimming took 4 bases from V and 7 from J, leaving 14 bases between them. Per germline, CDR1 MNHEY and CDR2 SVGAGI. Here the CDR3 DNA reads TGTGCCAGCAGTTGGAGGAGGAGGGACAATTCACCCCTCCACTTT. As protein: CASSWRRRDNSPLHF.

This clone was seen once. The V and J genes are TRBV1 and TRBJ1-5. TRBV1 is listed as a pseudogene. The CDR3 runs to 18 residues. The CDR3 region is CTSSQDTKGWSSNQPQHF. CDR3 in DNA: TGCACCAGCAGCCAAGATACGAAAGGATGGAGTAGCAATCAGCCCCAGCATTTT.

The CDR3 is CASCAPGTGGETQYF. CDR3 nucleotides: TGTGCCAGCTGCGCTCCGGGGACGGGCGGGGAGACCCAGTACTTC. J is TRBJ2-5 and V is TRBV6-6, with D perhaps TRBD1 or TRBD2 (5 bases each). Trimming took 8 bases from V and 5 from J, leaving 21 bases between them. This CDR3 has 15 residues. The germline gives CDR1 MNHNY, CDR2 SVGAGI (reference sequence).